Described below is a single TCR beta chain sequence and its context. Which antigen it targets is not known. Base qualities are not at hand, and no much larger clone is one base apart. TCR CDR3 regions were amplified from genomic DNA by multiplex PCR using the deep immunoSEQ assay. Extracted genomic DNA from each cell subset was distributed evenly across all wells of several immunoSEQ 96-well plates, and each plate was treated as a replicate. For unsorted PBMC, approximately 0.3 ug of genomic DNA, equivalent to tens of thousands of T cell genomes, went into each replicate PCR. Genomic DNA from unsorted PBMC was sequenced over ten immunoSEQ deep assay plates. The purified libraries were quantified using a Qubit 3.0 fluorometer, sized with a Bioanalyzer 2100, and then quantified again using the KAPA Library Quantification kit. Every immunoSEQ 96-well plate was sequenced on a separate single-read 150-cycle Illumina NextSeq 550 flow cell. The original methods were these. Because the immunoSEQ output included only junctional sequences and no quality scores, the filtering could not be the same as the filtering used for full-length reads. To assign V/J genes and CDR3, sequences were annotated using PyIR, a Python wrapper for IgBLAST v1.9, with IMGT germline references. Reads with weak V/J assignments (E-value above 1e-6), missing CDR3, stop codons, out-of-frame junctions, or ambiguous translated residues were removed. V3J clonotypes were defined by identical inferred V gene, J gene, and CDR3 amino acid sequence. Percentage overlap between repertoires was calculated by dividing the number of shared unique clonotypes by the size of the smaller repertoire. Richness of each repertoire was evaluated using RTK rarefaction, the Chao1 estimator, and Recon v2.1 estimates of unobserved clonotypes. What TCRdb holds here is the immuneACCESS table cut down to in-frame rearrangements. Part of the clones is not present; checked against another copy, under half of the missing clones reflect an unresolved V gene, and the others are unexplained. V and J calls and clone size are as listed in that table; D and trimming were resolved from the DNA. The sample includes about 600,000 clones, with about 80% observed a single time. The top ten clonotypes cover approximately 12% of the sample.

The sample comes from a study of shared clonotypes between healthy human individuals (TCRdb year 2020). In the study overall: A few men and two women, aged 18 to 49 years, made up the cohort. Blood TCR repertoires of a handful of healthy adults were deeply sequenced to estimate repertoire size and the extent of clonotype sharing between individuals. To increase sequencing depth and limit assay-specific biases, different laboratories used diverse techniques to prepare libraries and sequence TCR repertoires. Leukapheresis yielded between about 0.94 and 8.9 billion PBMCs per donor. What the research found in general, with its limitations: Because the study included a small number of donors, the genetic and exposure-history diversity represented was limited. Pairwise subsampling led to the expectation that sequencing depth would affect the degree of clonotype sharing among donors. Sampling was limited to blood, and TCR repertoires in tissue likely differ from TCR repertoires in blood.

Healthy HIV-negative adults with no recently reported acute infections or vaccinations were included as donors. Only Caucasian adults living in Nashville, Tennessee, USA were represented among the donors. In the unsorted samples, some 94 million PBMCs were counted, and genomic DNA was extracted using the QIAamp DNA Blood Mini kit. Blood was collected by leukapheresis, and PBMCs were isolated by Ficoll-Histopaque density gradient centrifugation and then cryopreserved in liquid nitrogen vapor phase. Relative to germline, V is 1 base shorter and J is 2 bases shorter, with 5 bases between their ends. The CDR3, from cysteine to phenylalanine, totals 14 residues. Left in the record is the CDR3 DNA by itself, 42 bases read in frame from the first base. The germline V gene encodes CDR1 SGHAT and CDR2 FQNNGV.

The specimen sequenced was PBMCs. The chain couples TRBV11-2 to TRBJ2-2; the D gene remains uncertain. The origin of this receptor is a middle-aged woman in good health. Some clones in this sample may be carry-over from other donors' samples. The base sequence is TGTGCCAGCAGCTTAGCGTATAACACCGGGGAGCTGTTTTTT. This is translated as CASSLAYNTGELFF.